This T cell receptor (beta chain) was found in a study of blood T cells in healthy people across ages. The study's findings and limits: Researchers report that TCR beta diversity correlated strongly with naive T cell percentage. There was no known CMV status for donors, so expanded clonotype changes were possibly confounded.

In regard to this clonotype: The target antigen is unknown.

Using a J-beta primer mix together with a sample-barcoded 5' primer, a second PCR was run for about 6 to 11 cycles. The template-switch adaptor was a 5' adaptor with 12 random nucleotides. It tagged each cDNA molecule. TCRdb fed the 5' RACE reads into MiXCR, producing one record per CDR3 protein. This table holds 550,000 to 600,000 distinct CDR3 sequences, about 25% found once. This CDR3 is 14 amino acids long. Germline lookup yields CDR1 LNHNV and CDR2 YYDKDF (reference sequence). J was trimmed by 10 bases and V by 5 bases; bases with no gene match: 8. Sample: blood. The chain links TRBV15 to TRBJ1-6; 7 nucleotides match TRBD1. The TCR comes from a woman aged 70-85 years in good health. CDR3 bases: TGTGCCACCAGCTTAGAGACAGGGAGATCACCCCTCCACTTT. Its protein product is CATSLETGRSPLHF.